What follows is one T cell receptor beta chain and its context. Its antigen is not known. The source of the sample is a study of post-analysis software for immune sequencing data. Germline lookup yields CDR1 DFQATT and CDR2 SNEGSKA (reference sequence). This CDR3 contains 15 residues. The J segment lost 1 base and the V segment lost 5 bases, leaving 6 bases of the junction unmatched. Presence of unique molecular identifiers characterized the TCR beta cDNA libraries. Hundreds of thousands of cDNA molecules were obtained from 1 to 10 million T cells. Using its own MiXCR run on the PCR reads, TCRdb lists one record per CDR3 protein. This table holds about 430,000 distinct CDR3 sequences, 39% found once. Findings and limits, study-wide: F-measure co-clustering was strong for batch-matched samples. Multiple sclerosis patients had significantly lower normalized Chao1 diversity than controls. In patients, TRBV5-6, TRBV5-1 and TRBV20-1 belonged to five or six TRBV segments found more frequently than in controls.

The sequencing sample was made of blood. The sequence was obtained from a girl aged 2 to 10 with multiple sclerosis. This chain uses TRBV20-1 with TRBJ2-2, with 8 bases matching TRBD2. CDR3 sequence (DNA): TGCAGTGCTCCCATAGCGGGGCAGAACACCGGGGAGCTGTTTTTT. Amino acid sequence: CSAPIAGQNTGELFF.